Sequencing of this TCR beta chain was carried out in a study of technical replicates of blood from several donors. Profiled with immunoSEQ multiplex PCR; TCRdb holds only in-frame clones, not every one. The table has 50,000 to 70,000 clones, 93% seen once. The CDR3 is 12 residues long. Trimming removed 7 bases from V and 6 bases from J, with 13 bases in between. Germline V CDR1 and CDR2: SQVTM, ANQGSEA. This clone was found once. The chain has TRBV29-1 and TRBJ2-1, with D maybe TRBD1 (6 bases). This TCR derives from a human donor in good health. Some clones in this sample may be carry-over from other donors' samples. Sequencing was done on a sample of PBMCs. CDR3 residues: CSAGQPGNEQFF. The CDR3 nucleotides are TGCAGCGCCGGACAGCCGGGCAATGAGCAGTTCTTC.